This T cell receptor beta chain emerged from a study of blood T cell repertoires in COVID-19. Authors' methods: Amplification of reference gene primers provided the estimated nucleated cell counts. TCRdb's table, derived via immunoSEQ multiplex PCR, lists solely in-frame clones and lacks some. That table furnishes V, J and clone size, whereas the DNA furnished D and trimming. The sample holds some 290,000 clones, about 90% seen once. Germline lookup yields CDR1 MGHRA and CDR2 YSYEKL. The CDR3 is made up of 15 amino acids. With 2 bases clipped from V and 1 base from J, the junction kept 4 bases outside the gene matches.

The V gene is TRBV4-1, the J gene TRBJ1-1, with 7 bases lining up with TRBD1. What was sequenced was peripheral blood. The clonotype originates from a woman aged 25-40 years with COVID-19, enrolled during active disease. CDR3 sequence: CASSQPGQKNTEAFF. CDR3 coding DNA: TGCGCCAGCAGCCAACCGGGACAGAAGAACACTGAAGCTTTCTTT.